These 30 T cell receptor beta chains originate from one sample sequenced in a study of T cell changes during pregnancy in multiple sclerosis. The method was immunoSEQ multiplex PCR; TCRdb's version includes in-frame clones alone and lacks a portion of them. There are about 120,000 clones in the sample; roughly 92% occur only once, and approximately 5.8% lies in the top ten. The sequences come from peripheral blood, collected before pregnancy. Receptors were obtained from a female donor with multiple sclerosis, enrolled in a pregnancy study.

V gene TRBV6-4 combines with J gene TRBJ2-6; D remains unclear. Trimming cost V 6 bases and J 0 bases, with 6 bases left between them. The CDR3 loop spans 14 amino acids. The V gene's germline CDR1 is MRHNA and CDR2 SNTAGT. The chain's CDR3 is CASSYSSGANVLTF. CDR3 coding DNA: TGTGCCAGCAGCTACAGCTCTGGGGCCAACGTCCTGACTTTC.

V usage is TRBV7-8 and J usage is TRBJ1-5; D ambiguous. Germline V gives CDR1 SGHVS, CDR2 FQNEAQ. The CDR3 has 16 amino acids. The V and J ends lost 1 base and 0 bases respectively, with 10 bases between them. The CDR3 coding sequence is TGTGCCAGCAGCTTAGTAGCGGCCTATAGCAATCAGCCCCAGCATTTT. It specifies CASSLVAAYSNQPQHF. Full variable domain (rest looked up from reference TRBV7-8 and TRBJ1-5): GAGVSQSPRYKVAKRGQDVALRCDPISGHVSLFWYQQALGQGPEFLTYFQNEAQLDKSGLPSDRFFAERPEGSVSTLKIQRTQQEDSAVYLCASSLVAAYSNQPQHFGDGTRLSIL.

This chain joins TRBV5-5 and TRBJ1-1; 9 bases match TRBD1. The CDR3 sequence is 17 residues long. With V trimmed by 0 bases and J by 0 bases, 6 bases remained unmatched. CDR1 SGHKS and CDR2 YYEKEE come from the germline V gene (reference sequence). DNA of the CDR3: TGTGCCAGCAGCTTGGCCGGGACAGGGAACATGAACACTGAAGCTTTCTTT. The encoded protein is CASSLAGTGNMNTEAFF.

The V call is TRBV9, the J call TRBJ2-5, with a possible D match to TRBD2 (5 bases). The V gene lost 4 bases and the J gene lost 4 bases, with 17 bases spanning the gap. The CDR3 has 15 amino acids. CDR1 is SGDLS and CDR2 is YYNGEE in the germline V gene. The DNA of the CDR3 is TGTGCCAGCAGCCCGGCGCACGGGGATCTAGAGACCCAGTACTTC. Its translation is CASSPAHGDLETQYF.

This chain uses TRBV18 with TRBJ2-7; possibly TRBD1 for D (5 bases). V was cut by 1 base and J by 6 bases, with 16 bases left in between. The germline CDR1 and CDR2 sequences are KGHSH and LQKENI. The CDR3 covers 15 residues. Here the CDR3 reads CASSPLQGLGREQYF. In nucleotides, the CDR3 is TGTGCCAGCTCACCACTGCAGGGCCTCGGGCGCGAGCAGTACTTC.

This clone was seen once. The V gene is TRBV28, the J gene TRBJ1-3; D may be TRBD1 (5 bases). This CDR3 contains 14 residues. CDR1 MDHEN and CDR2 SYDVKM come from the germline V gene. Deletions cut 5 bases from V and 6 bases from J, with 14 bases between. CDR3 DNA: TGTGCCAGCAGTGGGGGGGGGTCGGAAAACACCATATATTTT. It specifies CASSGGGSENTIYF.

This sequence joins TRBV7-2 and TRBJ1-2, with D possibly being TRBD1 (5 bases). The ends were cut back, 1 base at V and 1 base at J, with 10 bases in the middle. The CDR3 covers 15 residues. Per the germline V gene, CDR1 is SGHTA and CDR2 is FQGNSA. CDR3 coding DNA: TGTGCCAGCAGCTTAGATAAAGGGGTTAACTATGGCTACACCTTC. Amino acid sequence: CASSLDKGVNYGYTF.

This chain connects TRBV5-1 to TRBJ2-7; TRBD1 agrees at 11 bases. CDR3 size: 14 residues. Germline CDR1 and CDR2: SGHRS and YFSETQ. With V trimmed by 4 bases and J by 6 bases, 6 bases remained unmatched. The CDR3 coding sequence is TGCGCCAGCAGCCTCTGGGACAGGGGGGTCGAGCAGTACTTC. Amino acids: CASSLWDRGVEQYF. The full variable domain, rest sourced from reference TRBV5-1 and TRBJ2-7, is KAGVTQTPRYLIKTRGQQVTLSCSPISGHRSVSWYQQTPGQGLQFLFEYFSETQRNKGNFPGRFSGRQFSNSRSEMNVSTLELGDSALYLCASSLWDRGVEQYFGPGTRLTVT.

The CDR3 coding sequence is TGTGCCAGCTCACCAGGTACTAGTTTAAATGAGCAGTTCTTC. Its protein product is CASSPGTSLNEQFF. J is TRBJ2-1 and V is TRBV18, with a weak D call TRBD2 (5 bases). Deletions cut 2 bases from V and 7 bases from J, with 12 bases between. CDR1 and CDR2 (germline): KGHSH, LQKENI. The CDR3 spans 14 residues.

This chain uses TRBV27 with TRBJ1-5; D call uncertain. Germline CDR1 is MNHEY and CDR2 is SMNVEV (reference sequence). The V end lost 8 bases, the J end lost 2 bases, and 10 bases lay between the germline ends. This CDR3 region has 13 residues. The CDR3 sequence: CASSPQGNQPQHF. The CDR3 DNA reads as TGTGCCAGCTCCCCCCAGGGCAATCAGCCCCAGCATTTT.

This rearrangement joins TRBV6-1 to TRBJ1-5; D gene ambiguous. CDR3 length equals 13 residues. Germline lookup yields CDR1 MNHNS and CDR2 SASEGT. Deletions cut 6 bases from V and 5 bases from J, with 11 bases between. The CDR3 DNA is TGTGCCAGCAGCGAGATGCGTGATCAGCCCCAGCATTTT. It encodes CASSEMRDQPQHF.

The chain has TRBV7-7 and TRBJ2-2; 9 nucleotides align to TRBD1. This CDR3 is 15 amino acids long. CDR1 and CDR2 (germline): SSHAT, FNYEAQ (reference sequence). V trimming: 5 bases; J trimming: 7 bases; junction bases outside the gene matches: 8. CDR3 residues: CASSPGQGGLGELFF. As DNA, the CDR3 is TGTGCCAGCAGCCCGGGACAGGGAGGGCTCGGGGAGCTGTTTTTT.

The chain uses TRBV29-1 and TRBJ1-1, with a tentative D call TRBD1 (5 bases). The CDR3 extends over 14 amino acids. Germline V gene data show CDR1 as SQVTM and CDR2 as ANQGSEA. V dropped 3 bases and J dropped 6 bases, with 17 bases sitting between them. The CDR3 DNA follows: TGCAGCGTTGAGGTGCGGGGCCATCTGCCTGAAGCTTTCTTT. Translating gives CSVEVRGHLPEAFF.

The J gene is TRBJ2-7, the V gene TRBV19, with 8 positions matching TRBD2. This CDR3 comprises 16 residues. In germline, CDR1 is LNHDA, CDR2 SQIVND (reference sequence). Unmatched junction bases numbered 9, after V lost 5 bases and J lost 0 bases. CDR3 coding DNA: TGTGCCAGTAGTCCTTCCGGGACTAGAGGCTCCTACGAGCAGTACTTC. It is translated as CASSPSGTRGSYEQYF.

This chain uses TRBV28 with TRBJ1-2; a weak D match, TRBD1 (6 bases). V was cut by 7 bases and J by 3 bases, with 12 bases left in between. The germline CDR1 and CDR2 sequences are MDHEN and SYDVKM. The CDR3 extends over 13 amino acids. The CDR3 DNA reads TGTGCCAGCACCCCGGGACAAGACTATGGCTACACCTTC. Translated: CASTPGQDYGYTF.

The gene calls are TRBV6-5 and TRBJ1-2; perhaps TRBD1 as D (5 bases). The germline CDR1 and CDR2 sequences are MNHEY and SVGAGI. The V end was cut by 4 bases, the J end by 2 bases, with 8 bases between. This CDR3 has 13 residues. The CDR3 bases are TGTGCCAGCAGTTCGGACAAAAACTATGGCTACACCTTC. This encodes CASSSDKNYGYTF.

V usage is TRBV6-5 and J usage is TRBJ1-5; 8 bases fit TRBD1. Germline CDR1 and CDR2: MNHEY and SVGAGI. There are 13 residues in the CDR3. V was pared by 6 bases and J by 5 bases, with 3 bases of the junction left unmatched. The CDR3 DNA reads TGTGCCAGCAGCAGGGGGCTCGATCAGCCCCAGCATTTT. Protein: CASSRGLDQPQHF.

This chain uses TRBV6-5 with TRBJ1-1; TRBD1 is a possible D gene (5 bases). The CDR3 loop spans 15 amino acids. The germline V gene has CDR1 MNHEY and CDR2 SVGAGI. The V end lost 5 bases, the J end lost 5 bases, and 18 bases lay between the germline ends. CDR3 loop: CASSLANRGKTEAFF. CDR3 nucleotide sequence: TGTGCCAGCAGTCTCGCCAATCGGGGGAAAACTGAAGCTTTCTTT.

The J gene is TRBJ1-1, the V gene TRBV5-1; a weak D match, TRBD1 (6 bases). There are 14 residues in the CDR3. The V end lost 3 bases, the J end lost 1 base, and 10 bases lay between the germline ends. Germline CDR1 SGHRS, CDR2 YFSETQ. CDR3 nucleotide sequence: TGCGCCAGCAGCTCCTCGGGACAGAACACTGAAGCTTTCTTT. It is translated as CASSSSGQNTEAFF.

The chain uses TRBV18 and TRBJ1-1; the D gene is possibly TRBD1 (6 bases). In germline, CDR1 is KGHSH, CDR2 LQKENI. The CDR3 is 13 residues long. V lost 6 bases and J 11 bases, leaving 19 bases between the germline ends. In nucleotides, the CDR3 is TGTGCCAGCTCTTGGGACAACTTGGGGGAGGCTTTCTTT. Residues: CASSWDNLGEAFF.

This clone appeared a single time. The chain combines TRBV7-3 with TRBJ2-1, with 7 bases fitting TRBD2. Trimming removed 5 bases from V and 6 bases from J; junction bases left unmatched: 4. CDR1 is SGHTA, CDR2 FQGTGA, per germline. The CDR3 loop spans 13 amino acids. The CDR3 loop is CASSAGTINEQFF. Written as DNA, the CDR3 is TGTGCCAGCAGCGCCGGGACTATCAATGAGCAGTTCTTC.

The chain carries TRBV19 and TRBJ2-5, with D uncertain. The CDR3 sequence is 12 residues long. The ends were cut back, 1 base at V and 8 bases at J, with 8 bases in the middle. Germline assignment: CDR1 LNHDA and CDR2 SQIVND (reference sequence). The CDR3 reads CASSIGPGTQYF. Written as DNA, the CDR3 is TGTGCCAGTAGTATAGGCCCAGGAACCCAGTACTTC. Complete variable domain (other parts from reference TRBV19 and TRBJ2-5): DGGITQSPKYLFRKEGQNVTLSCEQNLNHDAMYWYRQDPGQGLRLIYYSQIVNDFQKGDIAEGYSVSREKKESFPLTVTSAQKNPTAFYLCASSIGPGTQYFGPGTRLLVL.

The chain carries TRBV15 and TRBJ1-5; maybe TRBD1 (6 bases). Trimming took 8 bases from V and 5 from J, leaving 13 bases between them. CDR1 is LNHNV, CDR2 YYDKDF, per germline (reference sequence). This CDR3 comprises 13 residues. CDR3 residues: CATAGDTYQPQHF. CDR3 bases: TGTGCCACCGCAGGGGACACCTATCAGCCCCAGCATTTT.

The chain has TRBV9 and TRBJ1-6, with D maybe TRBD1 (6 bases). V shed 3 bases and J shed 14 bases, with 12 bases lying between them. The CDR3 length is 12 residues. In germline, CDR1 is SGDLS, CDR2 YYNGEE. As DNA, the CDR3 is TGTGCCAGCAGCGAGCCGACAGGAGCCCTCCACTTT. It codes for CASSEPTGALHF.

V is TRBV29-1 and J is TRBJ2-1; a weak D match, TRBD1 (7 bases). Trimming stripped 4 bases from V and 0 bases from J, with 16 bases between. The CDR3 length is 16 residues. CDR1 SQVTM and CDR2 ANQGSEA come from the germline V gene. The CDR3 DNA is TGCAGCGTTGTGGGCAGGGGGGACGTCTCCTACAATGAGCAGTTCTTC. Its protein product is CSVVGRGDVSYNEQFF.

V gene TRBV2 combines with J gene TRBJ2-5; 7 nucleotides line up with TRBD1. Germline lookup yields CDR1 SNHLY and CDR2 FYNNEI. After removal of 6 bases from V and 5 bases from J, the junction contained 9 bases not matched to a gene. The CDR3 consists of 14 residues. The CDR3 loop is CASRAIRGQETQYF. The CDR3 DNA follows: TGTGCCAGCAGAGCTATTAGGGGGCAGGAGACCCAGTACTTC. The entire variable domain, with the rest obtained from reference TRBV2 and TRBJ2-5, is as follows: EPEVTQTPSHQVTQMGQEVILRCVPISNHLYFYWYRQILGQKVEFLVSFYNNEISEKSEIFDDQFSVERPDGSNFTLKIRSTKLEDSAMYFCASRAIRGQETQYFGPGTRLLVL.

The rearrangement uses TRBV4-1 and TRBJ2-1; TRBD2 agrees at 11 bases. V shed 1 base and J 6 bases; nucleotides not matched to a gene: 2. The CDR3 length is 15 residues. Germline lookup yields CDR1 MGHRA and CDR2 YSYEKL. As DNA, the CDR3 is TGCGCCAGCAGCCAAGCGGGGACTAGCGGCAATGAGCAGTTCTTC. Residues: CASSQAGTSGNEQFF.

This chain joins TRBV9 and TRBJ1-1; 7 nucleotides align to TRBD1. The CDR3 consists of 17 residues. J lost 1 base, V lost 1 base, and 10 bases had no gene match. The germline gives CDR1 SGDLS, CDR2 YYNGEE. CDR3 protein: CASSVLGTGQANTEAFF. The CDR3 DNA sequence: TGTGCCAGCAGCGTACTAGGGACCGGACAGGCGAACACTGAAGCTTTCTTT.

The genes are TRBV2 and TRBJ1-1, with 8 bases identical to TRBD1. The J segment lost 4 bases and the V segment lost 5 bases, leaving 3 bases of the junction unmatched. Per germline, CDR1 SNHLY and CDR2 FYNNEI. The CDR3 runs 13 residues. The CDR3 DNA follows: TGTGCCAGCAGTTTCACAGGGGGCACTGAAGCTTTCTTT. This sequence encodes CASSFTGGTEAFF.

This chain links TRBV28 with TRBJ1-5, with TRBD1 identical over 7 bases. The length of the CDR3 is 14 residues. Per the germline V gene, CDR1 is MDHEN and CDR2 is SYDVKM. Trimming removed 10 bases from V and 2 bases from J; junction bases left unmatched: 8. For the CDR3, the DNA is TGTGCCACCACATTGACAGGGCGCAATCAGCCCCAGCATTTT. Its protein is CATTLTGRNQPQHF. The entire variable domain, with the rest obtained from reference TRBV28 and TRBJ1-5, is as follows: DVKVTQSSRYLVKRTGEKVFLECVQDMDHENMFWYRQDPGLGLRLIYFSYDVKMKEKGDIPEGYSVSREKKERFSLILESASTNQTSMYLCATTLTGRNQPQHFGDGTRLSIL.